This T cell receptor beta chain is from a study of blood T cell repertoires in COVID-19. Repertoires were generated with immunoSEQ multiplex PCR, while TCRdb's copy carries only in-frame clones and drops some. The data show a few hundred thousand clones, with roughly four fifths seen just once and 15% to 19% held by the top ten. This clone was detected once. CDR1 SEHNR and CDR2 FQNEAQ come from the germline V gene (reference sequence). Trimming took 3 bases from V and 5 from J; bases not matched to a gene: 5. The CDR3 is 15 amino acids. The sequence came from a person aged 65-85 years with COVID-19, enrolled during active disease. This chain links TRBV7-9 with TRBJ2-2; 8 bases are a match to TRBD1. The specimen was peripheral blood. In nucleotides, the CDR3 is TGTGCCAGCAGCTTGAGACAGGGGAGGACCGGGGAGCTGTTTTTT. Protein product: CASSLRQGRTGELFF.